This T cell receptor (beta chain) was recorded in a study of monozygotic twins with inflammatory bowel disease. Study-level results: IBD patients, compared with healthy twins, shared fewer clonotypes with others (especially with disease activity). The analysis yielded no support for one strong signal or clonotype associated with IBD.

Making each TCR library took around 3,600 ng of total RNA. TCRdb reprocessed the 5' RACE reads and reports one entry per CDR3 protein, with no DNA. The sample's table shows more than 300,000 distinct CDR3 sequences. CDR1 SGHRS and CDR2 YFSETQ come from the germline V gene. The CDR3 has 14 residues. Total RNA isolation used whole blood (no T cell sorting was performed). Of note for this clonotype: What it recognizes is unknown.

Sequencing was carried out using blood. The chain links TRBV5-1 to TRBJ1-6; the TCRdb call, TRBD1, lacks DNA for checking. The receptor was derived from a human donor with ulcerative colitis or Crohn's disease, or a healthy co-twin of an affected twin (not recorded which). CDR3 protein: CASTTGGFDSPLHF.